This is a list of T cell receptor beta chains from one sample in a study of blood T cells in healthy people across ages. TCRdb analysed the 5' RACE reads with MiXCR anew, one entry per CDR3 protein. The sample contains 1.5 million or so distinct CDR3 sequences, 40% to 50% of which appear only once. Sequenced input: blood. These receptors all stem from a woman between 18 and 29 years old in good health. Each CDR3 is given with its conserved first and last residue. D genes are given only for firm matches. A row's size may be missing; if present it is once, few, many or a size class.

abundance,v_gene,j_gene,d_gene,CDR3nt,CDR3aa
NA,TRBV28,TRBJ1-2,NA,TGTGCCAGCAGTCCGATTGACGGACACTCTAGAGGCTACACCTTC,CASSPIDGHSRGYTF
few,TRBV7-9,TRBJ2-7,NA,TGTGCCAGCAGCTTACAAGGCAGGGATCCCTACGAGCAGTACTTC,CASSLQGRDPYEQYF
NA,TRBV10-2,TRBJ2-7,TRBD1,TGCGCCAGCAGTGAGGGGCCGAACAGGGGTAACTACGAGCAGTACTTC,CASSEGPNRGNYEQYF
many,TRBV29-1,TRBJ2-7,NA,TGCAGCTTGAGGGTCGGCGACGAGCAGTACTTC,CSLRVGDEQYF
few,TRBV20-1,TRBJ2-7,TRBD1,TGCAGTGCTAGTGGGACAGGGGTCACCTACGAGCAGTACTTC,CSASGTGVTYEQYF
NA,TRBV19,TRBJ1-1,NA,TGTGCCATCCTGCAGGGCACTGAAGCTTTCTTT,CAILQGTEAFF
NA,TRBV19,TRBJ2-1,TRBD2,TGTGCCAGTAGTGTGGCTAGCGGGGACAATGAGCAGTTCTTC,CASSVASGDNEQFF
few,TRBV29-1,TRBJ2-3,NA,TGCAGCGTCAAAGGCGGGGGCCTCACAGATACGCAGTATTTT,CSVKGGGLTDTQYF
NA,TRBV6-1,TRBJ2-7,NA,TGTGCCAGCAACCAAGCGGTTAGGGGTCCCTACGAGCAGTACTTC,CASNQAVRGPYEQYF
few,TRBV25-1,TRBJ2-3,NA,TGTGCCACCGCCGGGGTACCCTCCACAGATACGCAGTATTTT,CATAGVPSTDTQYF
NA,TRBV7-9,TRBJ1-1,NA,TGTGCCAGCAGCTTAGGGGCGCAGCTCACTGAAGCTTTCTTT,CASSLGAQLTEAFF